The entry below gives a single T cell receptor (beta chain) sequence along with its context. These data are taken from a study of CD4 and CD8 cells across lung adenocarcinoma regions. Germline V gives CDR1 SGHTA, CDR2 FQGTGA. CDR3 size: 18 residues. With 1 base clipped from V and 2 bases from J, the junction kept 7 bases outside the gene matches. MiXCR, run by TCRdb on the PCR reads, gives a single entry per CDR3 protein. In the table there are 4,500 to 6,500 distinct CDR3 sequences, 62% of which are singletons. Localized lung adenocarcinoma, a non-small cell lung cancer, affected the donors. The sequenced sample was CD4+ T cells from the center of a lung tumor. The V gene is TRBV7-3, the J gene TRBJ2-2; 10 nucleotides align to TRBD2. The receptor's source is a female donor with lung adenocarcinoma. The CD4 and CD8 labels of this study may be unreliable. CDR3 nucleotide sequence: TGTGCCAGCAGCTTAAGGGCTAGCGGGGGCCTTAACACCGGGGAGCTGTTTTTT. It specifies CASSLRASGGLNTGELFF. The variable domain in full, with the rest retrieved from reference TRBV7-3 and TRBJ2-2, is GAGVSQTPSNKVTEKGKYVELRCDPISGHTALYWYRQSLGQGPEFLIYFQGTGAADDSGLPNDRFFAVRPEGSVSTLKIQRTERGDSAVYLCASSLRASGGLNTGELFFGEGSRLTVL.